This TCR beta chain comes out of a study of radiation and T cells in renal cell carcinoma. Sequencing was performed with immunoSEQ multiplex PCR; in TCRdb, only in-frame clones are kept and a portion is missing. Of under 150,000 clones listed, 75% to 85% were seen once; the top ten hold 1.5% to 2%. The CDR3 runs to 12 residues. V lost 0 bases, J lost 7 bases, and 6 bases lay in between. Germline lookup yields CDR1 MNHEY and CDR2 SVGAGI. Time point reported: blood 2 weeks post-SBRT. Treatment specified: 15 Gy SBRT to primary tumor, nephrectomy 4 weeks later. Serial blood draws occurred at baseline and 2 and 4 weeks post-SBRT. About this clone itself: Its antigen is currently unknown. In the same sample, other DNA sequences code for this CDR3.

Findings and caveats of the study: Baseline intratumoral clonotype presence is unknown without pretreatment biopsies. From baseline, blood top tumor clonotypes peaked at 2 weeks post-radiation.

The V and J genes are TRBV6-5 and TRBJ1-2; D possibly corresponds to TRBD1 (5 bases). Sequenced here: blood, sampled from a patient whose treatment included radiotherapy and nephrectomy. This TCR came from a woman aged 55-70 years with renal cell carcinoma. CDR3 DNA sequence: TGTGCCAGCAGTTACTCGGGGGTTGGCTACACCTTC. Protein: CASSYSGVGYTF.